The sequence of this TCR beta chain was determined in a study of T cell responses to AZD1222 COVID-19 vaccine. Whole-study results and caveats: Within unmutated variant regions lay the reported targets of nearly half of spike-specific TCRs. Most donors were white British, females outnumbered males, and clonal diversity was possibly underestimated.

Germline V gives CDR1 LGHDT, CDR2 YNNKEL (reference sequence). The CDR3 covers 14 residues. V lost 4 bases and J 0 bases, leaving 6 bases between the germline ends. Second-dose recipients at about 4 or about 12 weeks were treated as one pooled group. Worth noting for this clone: Its antigen is currently unknown.

The protocol was immunoSEQ multiplex PCR, while the TCRdb copy is restricted to in-frame clones and leaves out a portion. The data contain under 150,000 clones, under 90% of them singletons. This chain links TRBV3-1 (or the pseudogene TRBV3-2) with TRBJ2-2; D might be TRBD1 (5 bases). The source of this sequence is an adult who received the AZD1222 COVID-19 vaccine. The material was peripheral blood, obtained 28 days after the second AZD1222 dose. CDR3 DNA sequence: TGTGCCAGCAGCCCAGGGCCGAACACCGGGGAGCTGTTTTTT. It codes for CASSPGPNTGELFF.